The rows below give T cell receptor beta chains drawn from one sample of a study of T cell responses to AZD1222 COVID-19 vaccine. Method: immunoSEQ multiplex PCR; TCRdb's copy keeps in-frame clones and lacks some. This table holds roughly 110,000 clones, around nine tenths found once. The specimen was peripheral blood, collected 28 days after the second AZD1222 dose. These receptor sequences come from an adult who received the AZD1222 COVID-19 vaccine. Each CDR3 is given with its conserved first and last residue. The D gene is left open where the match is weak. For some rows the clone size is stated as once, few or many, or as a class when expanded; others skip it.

DNA: TGTGCCAGCAGGCGGGGGGCAACGAACTATGGCTACACCTTC
CDR3: CASRRGATNYGYTF
size: NA
J: TRBJ1-2
V: TRBV28
D: NA

DNA: TGTGCCAGCAGCCATGGGACTAGCGGGAATCAGCCCCAGCATTTT
CDR3: CASSHGTSGNQPQHF
size: NA
J: TRBJ1-5
V: TRBV27
D: NA

DNA: TGTGCCAGCAGCTCTGAGAGCGCGCTCGGGGAGCTGTTTTTT
CDR3: CASSSESALGELFF
size: NA
J: TRBJ2-2
V: TRBV5-4
D: NA

DNA: TGTGCCAGTAGCGGTAATACGGGGATGAACACTGAAGCTTTCTTT
CDR3: CASSGNTGMNTEAFF
size: NA
J: TRBJ1-1
V: TRBV19
D: NA

DNA: TGTGCCAGCGCCCTGGGACAGGGGAGGGGAAGTGAGCAGTTCTTC
CDR3: CASALGQGRGSEQFF
size: NA
J: TRBJ2-1
V: TRBV7-2
D: TRBD1

DNA: TGTGCCAGCAGCCCCTCTAGCGGAACGAACACCGGGGAGCTGTTTTTT
CDR3: CASSPSSGTNTGELFF
size: NA
J: TRBJ2-2
V: TRBV7-6
D: TRBD2

DNA: TGTGCCAGCAGCTCCCGGGGCTTGGGCCATCAGCCCCAGCATTTT
CDR3: CASSSRGLGHQPQHF
size: NA
J: TRBJ1-5
V: TRBV5-5
D: NA

DNA: TGTGCCAGTAGTATAGTCGACAGGGACACCGGGGAGCTGTTTTTT
CDR3: CASSIVDRDTGELFF
size: NA
J: TRBJ2-2
V: TRBV19
D: TRBD1

DNA: TGTGCCAGCAGCTTGAAGCGGGAGACCCAGTACTTC
CDR3: CASSLKRETQYF
size: NA
J: TRBJ2-5
V: TRBV5-4
D: NA

DNA: TGTGCCAGCAGTTTTTATGCCACAGATACGCAGTATTTT
CDR3: CASSFYATDTQYF
size: once
J: TRBJ2-3
V: TRBV27
D: NA

DNA: TGTGCCAGCAGCTTAGGGGCTAACTACGAGCAGTACTTC
CDR3: CASSLGANYEQYF
size: NA
J: TRBJ2-7
V: TRBV7-6
D: NA

DNA: TGTGCCAGCAGTGAATTGTACAGGGTAAGCAATCAGCCCCAGCATTTT
CDR3: CASSELYRVSNQPQHF
size: NA
J: TRBJ1-5
V: TRBV6-1
D: NA

DNA: TGTGCCAGCAGTGACCCCCAGGGGCTGAGCTATGGCTACACCTTC
CDR3: CASSDPQGLSYGYTF
size: NA
J: TRBJ1-2
V: TRBV2
D: NA

DNA: TGCGCCAGCAGCGTTAGACAGGGGGGAATCTATGGCTACACCTTC
CDR3: CASSVRQGGIYGYTF
size: NA
J: TRBJ1-2
V: TRBV5-1
D: TRBD1

DNA: TGTGCCAGTAGTCCCTCCACTGAAGCTTTCTTT
CDR3: CASSPSTEAFF
size: NA
J: TRBJ1-1
V: TRBV19
D: NA

DNA: TGTGCCAGTAGGAAGACAGGGATCACTGAAGCTTTCTTT
CDR3: CASRKTGITEAFF
size: NA
J: TRBJ1-1
V: TRBV19
D: TRBD1

DNA: TGCGCCAGCAGCCAAGATCTAACAGCCATTGAAGCTTTCTTT
CDR3: CASSQDLTAIEAFF
size: few
J: TRBJ1-1
V: TRBV4-1
D: NA

DNA: TGTGCCAGCAGCACTAGGACAGCAGTAAGACAGGGGACCCAGTACTTC
CDR3: CASSTRTAVRQGTQYF
size: NA
J: TRBJ2-5
V: TRBV27
D: TRBD1

DNA: TGTGCCAGCAGTTCCCGGACAGGGGGCTCACAAGAGACCCAGTACTTC
CDR3: CASSSRTGGSQETQYF
size: NA
J: TRBJ2-5
V: TRBV5-5
D: TRBD1

DNA: TGCGCCAGCAGTGAAGACAGGGGCAATTCACCCCTCCACTTT
CDR3: CASSEDRGNSPLHF
size: NA
J: TRBJ1-6
V: TRBV5-1
D: TRBD1

DNA: TGTGCCAGCAGCCTTGGACTAGCGGGAGGGCTTTTGCAGTTCTTC
CDR3: CASSLGLAGGLLQFF
size: NA
J: TRBJ2-1
V: TRBV3-1/TRBV3-2
D: TRBD2

DNA: TGCGCCAGCAGCCAAGCAGGGGCCCTTTATGGCTACACCTTC
CDR3: CASSQAGALYGYTF
size: few
J: TRBJ1-2
V: TRBV4-1
D: NA

DNA: TGCGCCAGCAGCTTGATAGCGGGGCAAGATACGCAGTATTTT
CDR3: CASSLIAGQDTQYF
size: NA
J: TRBJ2-3
V: TRBV5-1
D: TRBD2

DNA: TGTGCCAGCTCACCAATAGGGGCTAGCAATCAGCCCCAGCATTTT
CDR3: CASSPIGASNQPQHF
size: NA
J: TRBJ1-5
V: TRBV18
D: NA